A selection of T cell receptor beta chains follows, all from one sample in a study of blood T cell repertoires in COVID-19. Using immunoSEQ multiplex PCR, the repertoire was profiled, and TCRdb retains in-frame clones only, with some absent. The data contain some 15,000 clones, roughly 86% of them seen just once; the ten biggest clones take up more than 4.5%. The specimen sequenced was peripheral blood. These receptors were taken from a human donor in a cohort sampled during active COVID-19. Each CDR3 is given with its conserved first and last residue. The D gene is left open where the match is weak. Clone size is not always given. Where it is, it says once, few, many or a class for expanded clones.

j_call	d_call	clone_size	v_call	cdr3_nt	cdr3_aa
TRBJ2-7	TRBD2	.	TRBV3-1/TRBV3-2	TGTGCCAGCAGCCTAGCGGGAGAGCGCGAGCAGTACTTC	CASSLAGEREQYF
TRBJ2-7	.	.	TRBV28	TGTGCCAGCAGTCAGGCGCCAAGCTCCTACGAGCAGTACTTC	CASSQAPSSYEQYF
TRBJ2-6	.	.	TRBV4-3	TGCGCCAGCAGCCAAGAGGGAGCTGGGGCCAACGTCCTGACTTTC	CASSQEGAGANVLTF
TRBJ1-6	.	.	TRBV4-2	TGTGCCAGCAGCCCCCTGGTGGGGGGTACGGGAAATTCACCCCTCCACTTT	CASSPLVGGTGNSPLHF
TRBJ2-7	TRBD2	.	TRBV10-2	TGCGCCAGCAACACCGAGCGGGAGGGGTCCTACGAGCAGTACTTC	CASNTEREGSYEQYF
TRBJ1-5	.	once	TRBV28	TGTGCCAGCAGTTTTGGGACACTTAGCAATCAGCCCCAGCATTTT	CASSFGTLSNQPQHF
TRBJ1-4	.	.	TRBV6-6	TGTGCCAGCAGTTTCCGAGGGTCCGATGAAAAACTGTTTTTT	CASSFRGSDEKLFF
TRBJ2-3	TRBD1	.	TRBV7-9	TGTGCCAGCAGCGCGGGACAGGGTGTCGTGGATACGCAGTATTTT	CASSAGQGVVDTQYF
TRBJ2-1	TRBD2	.	TRBV6-2/TRBV6-3	TGTGCCAGCAGTTACAAAGCGGGGAAGAACAATGAGCAGTTCTTC	CASSYKAGKNNEQFF
TRBJ2-7	.	once	TRBV6-2/TRBV6-3	TGTGCCAGCAGTTACACCCCGGCGATAGCGCTAGCCGGCGAGCAGTACTTC	CASSYTPAIALAGEQYF
TRBJ2-1	.	.	TRBV27	TGTGCCAGCAGTTTAGCGGGGACCCACTACAATGAGCAGTTCTTC	CASSLAGTHYNEQFF
TRBJ2-4	.	.	TRBV5-1	TGCGCCAGCAGCTCGCGAGAGAGGGACATTCAGTACTTC	CASSSRERDIQYF
TRBJ1-1	.	.	TRBV5-5	TGTGCCAGCAGCCGTCTCGGGGGGATGAACACTGAAGCTTTCTTT	CASSRLGGMNTEAFF
TRBJ2-7	.	.	TRBV27	TGTGCCAGCAGTTTATCCGGGCCCGGGGTCGAGCAGTACTTC	CASSLSGPGVEQYF
TRBJ2-1	TRBD2	few	TRBV2	TGTGCCCGCCTGGGGGGGAGGAGCAATGAGCAGTTCTTC	CARLGGRSNEQFF
TRBJ2-5	.	.	TRBV5-1	TGCGCCAGCAGCTTCAGGGAAGAGACCCAGTACTTC	CASSFREETQYF
TRBJ2-1	TRBD2	.	TRBV7-9	TGTGCCAGCAGCTTAAATTTGGCTAGCGGGGGGAATGAGCAGTTCTTC	CASSLNLASGGNEQFF
TRBJ2-7	.	once	TRBV18	TGTGCCAGCTCACAGACCCGGGACTCCCAGGGCTTC	CASSQTRDSQGF
TRBJ1-5	.	once	TRBV28	TGTGCCAGCAGCACCCCCCCAGGGATCCAGCATTTT	CASSTPPGIQHF
TRBJ2-3	TRBD2	.	TRBV6-1	TGTGCCAGCAGTGAAGTCAGGAGGGGACTAGCATTGGATACGCAGTATTTT	CASSEVRRGLALDTQYF
TRBJ2-7	TRBD1	.	TRBV5-6	TGTGCCAGCAGCGCGAGGACAGGGGGCGCAGAGCAGTACTTC	CASSARTGGAEQYF
TRBJ2-1	.	once	TRBV28	TGTGCCAGCAGTTTAGCGGGGAATGAGCAGTTCTTC	CASSLAGNEQFF
TRBJ2-5	.	.	TRBV11-2	TGTGCCAGCAGCACCCTCGGCCAGAGGAAGGAGACCCAGTACTTC	CASSTLGQRKETQYF
TRBJ2-7	TRBD1	.	TRBV28	TGTGCCAGCAACGAGTGGGCAGGGGGAATTTACGAGCAGTACTTC	CASNEWAGGIYEQYF
TRBJ1-1	TRBD1	.	TRBV29-1	TGCAGCGCCGGGACAGGGGGCGAGTTCACTGAAGCTTTCTTT	CSAGTGGEFTEAFF
TRBJ1-2	TRBD1	once	TRBV14	TGTGCCAGCAGCCACGGTAGGACAGGGAGTCTCTATGGCTACACCTTC	CASSHGRTGSLYGYTF
TRBJ1-5	.	once	TRBV19	TGTGCCAGTATGGCTGGCGGTCAGCCCCAGCATTTT	CASMAGGQPQHF
TRBJ2-1	TRBD2	.	TRBV9	TGTGCCAGCAGCGTCCAACTAGCGACTAGCTCCTACAATGAGCAGTTCTTC	CASSVQLATSSYNEQFF
TRBJ2-1	.	.	TRBV30	TGTGCCTGGGAGGTGGAGGGCCACAATGAGCAGTTCTTC	CAWEVEGHNEQFF
TRBJ2-7	TRBD2	.	TRBV19	TGTGCCAGTAGTCCCGGGGAGGGGTTTACCTACGAGCAGTACTTC	CASSPGEGFTYEQYF
TRBJ1-1	.	once	TRBV28	TGTGCCAGCCGCATAGGGGCCCTGAACACTGAAGCTTTCTTT	CASRIGALNTEAFF
TRBJ2-7	TRBD1	.	TRBV27	TGTGCCAGCAGTTTATCGGGGACAGGGTGGTACGAGCAGTACTTC	CASSLSGTGWYEQYF
TRBJ2-7	.	.	TRBV29-1	TGCAGCGTTGAAGTTGGACAGACAACCTACGAGCAGTACTTC	CSVEVGQTTYEQYF